This T cell receptor beta chain stems from a study of blood T cell repertoires in COVID-19. Study background: COVID-19 samples, acute and convalescent, were from the United States, Italy and Spain.

Authors' data handling: Reference gene primer amplification gave nucleated cell count estimates. Assay: immunoSEQ multiplex PCR; the TCRdb copy retains only in-frame clones and omits some. V and J calls and clone size are given by that table; D and trimming were obtained from the DNA. The top ten clones hold around 2.9% of a sample with roughly 140,000 clones, approximately 85% of them seen once. V was shortened by 5 bases and J by 5 bases, with 13 bases between the two germline ends. This CDR3 has 14 residues. Germline CDR1 and CDR2: SGHNT and YENEEA. The clonotype originates from a man aged 50 to 59 with acute or convalescent COVID-19. Sequencing was carried out using peripheral blood. The genes are TRBV11-3 and TRBJ2-1, with a tentative D call TRBD2 (6 bases). CDR3: CASSIRDLNNEQFF. The CDR3 bases are TGTGCCAGCAGCATTCGGGACTTAAACAATGAGCAGTTCTTC.